These T cell receptor beta chains were read from a single sample in a study of blood T cell repertoires in COVID-19. Assay: immunoSEQ multiplex PCR; the TCRdb copy retains only in-frame clones and omits some. This table has 150,000 to 200,000 clones, approximately 85% appearing once. Sequences were obtained from PBMCs or T cells enriched from blood (not recorded which). Receptors originate from a woman in her 30s who had recovered from COVID-19. CDR3s include the opening cysteine and the closing phenylalanine or tryptophan. Each record gives: J gene, D gene, clone size, V gene, CDR3 protein, CDR3 DNA. The D gene is left open where the match is weak. Where a row states a size, it is once, few, many or the class of an expanded clone; other rows omit it.

>TRBJ1-4|.|.|TRBV3-1/TRBV3-2
CASSQEEGRKLFF
TGTGCCAGCAGCCAAGAGGAGGGAAGAAAACTGTTTTTT
>TRBJ2-3|TRBD2|few|TRBV6-4
CASSLTRGADTQYF
TGTGCCAGCAGCCTAACCCGGGGGGCAGATACGCAGTATTTT
>TRBJ1-4|TRBD1|few|TRBV7-8
CASSPLTGGVEKLFF
TGTGCCAGCAGCCCCTTGACAGGGGGCGTTGAAAAACTGTTTTTT
>TRBJ2-1|.|.|TRBV11-2
CASSLDNLRQFF
TGTGCCAGCAGCTTAGACAATCTACGGCAGTTCTTC
>TRBJ1-2|.|.|TRBV7-2
CASSLDQNYGYTF
TGTGCCAGCAGCTTAGACCAGAACTATGGCTACACCTTC
>TRBJ1-5|.|.|TRBV28
CASSLRPNQPQHF
TGTGCCAGCAGTTTGCGGCCCAATCAGCCCCAGCATTTT
>TRBJ2-4|.|.|TRBV2
CASTGLAKNIQYF
TGTGCCAGCACCGGACTAGCCAAAAACATTCAGTACTTC
>TRBJ1-3|.|once|TRBV7-9
CASSGAQGGTGNTIYF
TGTGCCAGCAGCGGAGCACAAGGGGGTACTGGAAACACCATATATTTT
>TRBJ2-2|TRBD1|.|TRBV6-4
CASRTGENTGELFF
TGTGCCAGCAGGACAGGGGAAAACACCGGGGAGCTGTTTTTT
>TRBJ2-3|.|.|TRBV7-9
CASSLAQGSTDTQYF
TGTGCCAGCAGCTTAGCTCAGGGGAGCACAGATACGCAGTATTTT
>TRBJ1-4|.|.|TRBV5-1
CASSEDWEKLFF
TGCGCCAGCAGCGAGGACTGGGAAAAACTGTTTTTT
>TRBJ2-3|TRBD2|few|TRBV28
CASTRGTSGTDTQYF
TGTGCCAGCACCCGCGGGACTAGCGGCACAGATACGCAGTATTTT
>TRBJ2-3|.|.|TRBV7-9
CASSPNTSWTVKVTQYF
TGTGCCAGCAGCCCGAACACCTCGTGGACAGTTAAAGTTACGCAGTATTTT
>TRBJ2-7|TRBD2|once|TRBV5-1
CASSMAGLAGRDSYEQYF
TGCGCCAGCAGCATGGCCGGACTAGCGGGGCGAGACTCCTACGAGCAGTACTTC
>TRBJ2-1|TRBD2|.|TRBV29-1
CSVGTGLAGGSEQFF
TGCAGCGTTGGTACGGGACTAGCGGGAGGTAGTGAGCAGTTCTTC
>TRBJ1-5|TRBD1|.|TRBV14
CASSQDHRGPQPQHF
TGTGCCAGCAGCCAAGATCACAGGGGGCCACAGCCCCAGCATTTT
>TRBJ2-2|TRBD1|.|TRBV19
CATRERGTGGTGELFF
TGTGCCACTCGAGAGAGGGGGACAGGGGGCACCGGGGAGCTGTTTTTT
>TRBJ2-7|TRBD1|.|TRBV9
CASSTGTGVPYEQYF
TGTGCCAGCAGCACCGGGACAGGGGTTCCCTACGAGCAGTACTTC
>TRBJ1-2|.|.|TRBV18
CASSPGFGGPDDYTF
TGTGCCAGCTCACCAGGTTTCGGAGGGCCCGACGACTACACCTTC
>TRBJ2-1|.|once|TRBV21-1
CASRTDRQSYNEQFF
TGTGCCAGCCGAACAGACAGGCAATCCTACAATGAGCAGTTCTTC
>TRBJ2-3|TRBD2|.|TRBV18
CASSNFGGAGGPEDTQYF
TGTGCCAGCTCAAATTTCGGAGGAGCGGGAGGGCCAGAAGATACGCAGTATTTT
>TRBJ1-6|TRBD1|.|TRBV19
CASSIYMRQGGGESPLHF
TGTGCCAGTAGTATATATATGCGACAGGGGGGAGGAGAATCACCCCTCCACTTT
>TRBJ2-2|TRBD1|.|TRBV11-1
CASSLRQGKAGELFF
TGTGCCAGCAGCTTGCGACAGGGGAAGGCCGGGGAGCTGTTTTTT
>TRBJ2-3|TRBD2|.|TRBV5-1
CASSTGLAVNRFTDTQYF
TGCGCCAGCTCTACCGGACTAGCGGTTAATCGTTTCACAGATACGCAGTATTTT
>TRBJ1-5|.|few|TRBV3-1/TRBV3-2
CASSQPNQPQHF
TGTGCCAGCAGCCAACCTAATCAGCCCCAGCATTTT
>TRBJ2-6|TRBD2|.|TRBV6-1
CASSDLAGGRPGANVLTF
TGTGCCAGCAGTGATCTAGCGGGAGGTAGGCCTGGGGCCAACGTCCTGACTTTC
>TRBJ1-4|TRBD1|.|TRBV3-1/TRBV3-2
CASSRWDRETNEKLFF
TGTGCCAGCAGCCGCTGGGACAGGGAGACTAATGAAAAACTGTTTTTT
>TRBJ2-2|.|few|TRBV29-1
CSAFGTYNTGELFF
TGCAGCGCTTTCGGGACTTACAACACCGGGGAGCTGTTTTTT
>TRBJ1-2|TRBD1|.|TRBV27
CATRGTDDGYTF
TGTGCCACCCGAGGGACAGATGATGGCTACACCTTC
>TRBJ2-1|.|.|TRBV11-2
CASSPLPSIFLGNEQFF
TGTGCCAGCAGCCCCCTTCCTAGCATCTTCCTGGGCAATGAGCAGTTCTTC
>TRBJ1-3|TRBD1|few|TRBV7-2
CASSQTGGGNTIYF
TGTGCCAGCAGCCAAACAGGGGGCGGAAACACCATATATTTT
>TRBJ1-2|.|.|TRBV28
CASSWDPGVTVGYTF
TGTGCCAGCAGCTGGGACCCAGGGGTCACAGTTGGCTACACCTTC
>TRBJ1-1|.|.|TRBV30
CAWSVGAWAFF
TGTGCCTGGAGTGTAGGGGCGTGGGCTTTCTTT
>TRBJ1-3|.|.|TRBV14
CASSQDRRQAEGTIYF
TGTGCCAGCAGCCAAGATCGGCGACAGGCCGAGGGTACCATATATTTT
>TRBJ1-1|.|.|TRBV19
CASSPRQETMNTEAFF
TGTGCCAGTAGTCCAAGACAGGAAACGATGAACACTGAAGCTTTCTTT
>TRBJ2-1|.|.|TRBV5-1
CASSLVGSGTYTYNEQFF
TGCGCCAGCAGCTTGGTGGGTAGCGGTACCTACACGTACAATGAGCAGTTCTTC
>TRBJ1-1|.|.|TRBV10-3
CAIRDQVTAMNTEAFF
TGTGCCATCAGAGATCAAGTTACAGCCATGAACACTGAAGCTTTCTTT
>TRBJ1-1|.|.|TRBV5-1
CASSLGGPNTEAFF
TGCGCCAGCAGCTTGGGGGGCCCGAACACTGAAGCTTTCTTT
>TRBJ1-1|.|.|TRBV6-1
CASSGLGTEAFF
TGTGCCAGCAGTGGACTAGGCACTGAAGCTTTCTTT
>TRBJ2-1|TRBD2|.|TRBV19
CASSPTPSSGSRDEQFF
TGTGCCAGTAGTCCCACTCCCAGTAGCGGGAGTCGAGATGAGCAGTTCTTC
>TRBJ2-5|TRBD1|once|TRBV7-6
CASSSRTGVETQYF
TGTGCCAGCAGCTCCCGGACAGGGGTAGAGACCCAGTACTTC
>TRBJ1-2|.|.|TRBV6-1
CASSESTSGYTF
TGTGCCAGCAGTGAATCGACATCTGGCTACACCTTC
>TRBJ1-3|.|.|TRBV30
CAWSVWEGRNTIYF
TGTGCCTGGAGTGTATGGGAGGGTCGAAACACCATATATTTT
>TRBJ2-3|.|.|TRBV28
CASSSGSTDTQYF
TGTGCCAGCAGTTCAGGGAGCACAGATACGCAGTATTTT
>TRBJ2-1|TRBD2|.|TRBV4-1
CASSQVLAGLGVEQFF
TGCGCCAGCAGCCAAGTACTAGCGGGATTGGGGGTGGAGCAGTTCTTC
>TRBJ2-7|TRBD2|.|TRBV5-1
CASTGEGEGWGYEQYF
TGCGCCAGCACCGGCGAAGGGGAGGGCTGGGGCTACGAGCAGTACTTC
>TRBJ2-2|TRBD1|once|TRBV11-2
CASDRDYTGELFF
TGTGCCAGCGACAGGGATTATACCGGGGAGCTGTTTTTT
>TRBJ2-7|.|.|TRBV19
CASSSEGSSYEQYF
TGTGCCAGTAGTTCGGAGGGGAGCTCCTACGAGCAGTACTTC
>TRBJ1-1|TRBD1|.|TRBV29-1
CSVGPPGQGIGTEAFF
TGCAGCGTGGGGCCCCCGGGACAGGGGATCGGCACTGAAGCTTTCTTT
>TRBJ2-1|TRBD1|.|TRBV5-8
CASSAGTGGFNEQFF
TGTGCCAGCAGCGCCGGGACAGGGGGATTTAATGAGCAGTTCTTC
>TRBJ1-2|.|.|TRBV27
CASRNRDYPPFSYTF
TGTGCCAGCAGAAACCGGGACTACCCTCCTTTCAGCTACACCTTC
>TRBJ2-7|TRBD1|.|TRBV28
CASSTAGTGTYEQYF
TGTGCCAGCAGTACGGCCGGGACAGGCACCTACGAGCAGTACTTC
>TRBJ2-7|TRBD1|.|TRBV7-9
CASSGQGAYEQYF
TGTGCCAGCAGCGGACAGGGGGCCTACGAGCAGTACTTC
>TRBJ2-5|.|.|TRBV7-6
CASSFVIEGWETQYF
TGTGCCAGCAGCTTTGTAATAGAGGGATGGGAGACCCAGTACTTC
>TRBJ2-7|.|.|TRBV30
CAWSASRTRAYEQYF
TGTGCCTGGAGTGCCTCCCGGACTCGCGCCTACGAGCAGTACTTC
>TRBJ1-2|.|.|TRBV28
CAILSGGGAMGYTF
TGTGCCATTTTGTCTGGTGGAGGGGCGATGGGCTACACCTTC
>TRBJ2-7|TRBD1|.|TRBV27
CASSLSTGGAYEQYF
TGTGCCAGCAGTTTAAGTACAGGGGGCGCGTACGAGCAGTACTTC
>TRBJ2-7|.|.|TRBV23-1
CASSHNESSYEQYF
TGCGCCAGCAGTCATAATGAGAGCTCCTACGAGCAGTACTTC